Each of the 27 T cell receptor beta chains below was sequenced from the same sample in a study of T cell clonality in common variable immunodeficiency. Whole-study results and caveats: In common variable immunodeficiency, TCR beta chains reportedly carried fewer deletions and N-nucleotide insertions.

Profiled with immunoSEQ multiplex PCR; TCRdb holds only in-frame clones, not every one. Recorded here are approximately 10,000 clones, none singletons. No antigen has been assigned to these receptors. The sample taken for sequencing was peripheral blood mononuclear cells. The receptors shown here come from a human donor with common variable immunodeficiency.

This clone was counted at least ten times. Read sequence stops 3 residues before the CDR3 end, and the germline J gene provides the missing end. The gene calls are TRBV4-1 and TRBJ1-2; weak D call: TRBD1 (5 bases). This CDR3 is 16 amino acids long. Germline CDR1 reads MGHRA; CDR2 reads YSYEKL. V gave up 0 bases and J gave up 5 bases, with 16 bases separating them. The CDR3 sequence is CASSQDSPGILYGYTF. Partial CDR3 DNA: TGCGCCAGCAGCCAAGACTCCCCAGGGATTCTTTATGGC.

This clone is classed as medium-sized (0.01 to 0.1%). The CDR3 goes on 3 residues after the read ends, and that part is filled in from the germline J gene. The rearrangement uses TRBV5-1 and TRBJ1-4; D gene ambiguous. Trimming took 0 bases from V and 0 from J, leaving 6 bases between them. This CDR3 is 15 amino acids long. Germline V gives CDR1 SGHRS, CDR2 YFSETQ. The CDR3 DNA, read in part, is TGCGCCAGCAGCTTGGCCCTAGCAACTAATGAAAAA. It encodes CASSLALATNEK. The whole CDR3 protein is CASSLALATNEKLFF.

This clone was seen many times. The read terminates 3 residues ahead of where the CDR3 ends, so the germline J gene completes it. J is TRBJ2-1 and V is TRBV4-1; 7 nucleotides align to TRBD2. The V and J ends lost 8 bases and 9 bases, in that order; junction bases with no gene match: 4. Germline V CDR1 and CDR2: MGHRA, YSYEKL. This CDR3 region has 11 residues. The CDR3 sequence is CASGGEGEQFF. The part of the CDR3 DNA that was read is TGCGCCAGCGGGGGGGAGGGTGAG.

This clone ranks as medium-sized (0.01 to 0.1%). The sequence runs out 3 residues before the end of the CDR3; the remainder is reconstructed from the germline J gene. The chain employs TRBV20-1 and TRBJ1-4; the match to TRBD1 covers 8 bases. V gave up 0 bases and J gave up 2 bases; unmatched junction bases: 14. From germline, CDR1 is DFQATT and CDR2 SNEGSKA (reference sequence). The CDR3 spans 19 residues. CDR3 bases read: TGCAGTGCTAGAGATCAGGGGGCAATTTTGGTTGGGACTAATGAAAAA. Encoded protein: CSARDQGAILVGTNEK. The CDR3 as a whole reads CSARDQGAILVGTNEKLFF.

In its sample, this clone was seen many times. The read stops 3 residues short of the end of the CDR3; the missing end is completed from the germline J gene. The chain recombines TRBV2 with TRBJ1-1; D gene unclear. Trimming pared 4 bases from V and 1 base from J, leaving 13 bases between. This CDR3 has 15 residues. Looked up from germline, CDR1 is SNHLY and CDR2 is FYNNEI. CDR3 sequence reads: CASSGQSRQNTEAFF. The sequenced part of the CDR3 DNA is TGTGCCAGCAGTGGTCAAAGCAGGCAGAACACTGAA.

This clone was observed many times. The CDR3 goes on 3 residues after the read ends, and that part is filled in from the germline J gene. The V call is TRBV10-3, the J call TRBJ2-3, with 9 bases that match TRBD1. V trimming: 6 bases; J trimming: 0 bases; junction bases outside the gene matches: 4. CDR3 length: 15 residues. The germline CDR1 and CDR2 sequences are ENHRY and SYGVKD. The CDR3 bases that were read are TGTGCCATCAGCACACAGGGGGCGAGCACAGATACG. Translation gives CAISTQGASTDT. The CDR3 in full is CAISTQGASTDTQYF.

This clone came up many times. The DNA ends 3 residues before the CDR3 does, and the rest of the CDR3 is filled in from the germline J gene. The rearrangement joins TRBV11-2 to TRBJ2-7; TRBD1 matches at 7 bases. V shed 2 bases, J shed 3 bases, and the junction held 4 bases outside the gene matches. CDR1 and CDR2 (germline): SGHAT, FQNNGV. This CDR3 is built from 14 residues. Partial CDR3 DNA: TGTGCCAGCAGCTTAACGGACAGGCACTACGAG. It is translated as CASSLTDRHYE. The whole CDR3 protein reads CASSLTDRHYEQYF.

This clone was counted many times. The CDR3 end falls 3 residues outside the read, so it is completed with the germline J gene. V and J are TRBV18 and TRBJ2-7; 7 bases align to TRBD1. The ends lost 2 bases at V and 0 bases at J; junction bases unmatched: 4. The CDR3 is 15 amino acids. The germline V gene encodes CDR1 KGHSH and CDR2 LQKENI. This CDR3 reads CASSPGQDSSYEQYF. The part of the CDR3 DNA that was read is TGTGCCAGCTCACCAGGACAGGATTCCTCCTACGAG.

This clone has a count of ten or more. The read ends 3 residues shy of where the CDR3 ends; the end is completed using the germline J gene. The V gene is TRBV5-1, the J gene TRBJ1-1; a possible D gene is TRBD1 (5 bases). Germline assignment: CDR1 SGHRS and CDR2 YFSETQ. V was trimmed by 1 base and J by 6 bases, leaving 10 bases between them. CDR3 size: 13 residues. The CDR3 loop reads CASSLPGNPEAFF. The sequenced CDR3 bases are TGCGCCAGCAGCTTGCCAGGGAATCCTGAA.

Concerning this clone itself: The read terminates 3 residues before the CDR3 end, so the remaining end is supplied by the germline J gene. The rearrangement links TRBV7-3 to TRBJ2-1; D perhaps matches TRBD2 (7 bases). The ends were cut back, 4 bases at V and 9 bases at J, with 19 bases in the middle. Germline V gene lookup returns CDR1 SGHTA and CDR2 FQGTGA. CDR3 length: 15 residues. The CDR3 bases that were read are TGTGCCAGCAGCTCGACCAATATTGGGGGGGCTGAG. This sequence encodes CASSSTNIGGAE. From start to end, the CDR3 is CASSSTNIGGAEQFF.

This clone was seen repeatedly, ten times or more. The CDR3 end lies 3 residues beyond the end of the read and is filled in from the germline J gene. V is TRBV5-5 and J is TRBJ2-3, with TRBD2 as a possible D gene (6 bases). In germline, CDR1 is SGHKS, CDR2 YYEKEE (reference sequence). The V and J ends lost 3 bases and 0 bases respectively, with 11 bases between them. The CDR3 has 15 residues. CDR3 bases read: TGTGCCAGCAGCTCCATGGGACTTAGCACAGATACG. It translates to CASSSMGLSTDT. The CDR3 reads in full as CASSSMGLSTDTQYF.

By proportion, this clone is medium-sized. From the germline J gene comes the end of the CDR3, since the read stops 3 residues before it. V and J are TRBV20-1 and TRBJ2-1, with 8 positions matching TRBD1. The CDR3 sequence is 14 residues long. The germline gives CDR1 DFQATT, CDR2 SNEGSKA (reference sequence). The V and J ends lost 5 bases and 7 bases, in that order; junction bases with no gene match: 10. The CDR3 spells CSAFATGGKNEQFF. The sequenced part of the CDR3 DNA is TGCAGTGCTTTCGCAACAGGGGGTAAAAATGAG.

This clone was seen ten or more times. With the read ending 3 residues before the CDR3 end, the germline J gene is used to fill in that end. The V gene is TRBV4-1, the J gene TRBJ2-1; possibly TRBD1 for D (5 bases). The ends were cut back, 1 base at V and 1 base at J, with 11 bases in the middle. From germline, CDR1 is MGHRA and CDR2 YSYEKL. The CDR3 is 16 amino acids. This chain's CDR3 is CASSQVPGPSYNEQFF. CDR3 DNA, as far as it was read: TGCGCCAGCAGCCAAGTCCCAGGGCCTTCCTACAATGAG.

This clone is medium-sized within its sample. The read finishes 3 residues shy of the CDR3 end, and the germline J gene is used to complete it. The chain employs TRBV20-1 and TRBJ2-5, with 9 bases fitting TRBD2. Looked up from germline, CDR1 is DFQATT and CDR2 is SNEGSKA (reference sequence). The CDR3 consists of 14 residues. J lost 7 bases, V lost 3 bases, and 9 bases had no gene match. Here the CDR3 reads CSASSAGGRGTQYF. The DNA read from the CDR3 is TGCAGTGCTAGTTCGGCGGGGGGGCGGGGGACC.

This clone has at least ten counts. The read finishes 3 residues shy of the CDR3 end, and the germline J gene is used to complete it. The rearrangement joins TRBV7-9 to TRBJ1-2; tentatively, D is TRBD1 (6 bases). V was shortened by 4 bases and J by 7 bases, with 7 bases between the two germline ends. There are 11 residues in the CDR3. Per the germline V gene, CDR1 is SEHNR and CDR2 is FQNEAQ (reference sequence). The CDR3 region is CASSSGAGYTF. The part of the CDR3 DNA that was read is TGTGCCAGCAGCTCAGGGGCTGGC.

At least ten counts were recorded for this clone. The read ends 3 residues shy of where the CDR3 ends; the end is completed using the germline J gene. The chain couples TRBV5-1 to TRBJ2-1; TRBD2 agrees at 7 bases. CDR1 and CDR2 from the germline V gene are SGHRS and YFSETQ. The ends lost 6 bases at V and 1 base at J; junction bases unmatched: 4. There are 14 residues in the CDR3. The CDR3 is CASNLAESYNEQFF. The CDR3 DNA, read in part, is TGCGCCAGCAACCTAGCGGAGTCCTACAATGAG.

This clone was observed at least ten times. The CDR3 end is not reached by the read, which stops 3 residues before it; the germline J gene fills it in. The V and J genes are TRBV7-9 and TRBJ2-7, with 9 bases identical to TRBD2. CDR1 is SEHNR and CDR2 is FQNEAQ in the germline V gene (reference sequence). CDR3 length: 14 amino acids. V lost 2 bases to trimming and J lost 2 bases; unmatched junction nucleotides: 1. The part of the CDR3 DNA that was read is TGTGCCAGCAGCTTACTAGCGGGGCCCTACGAG. Residues: CASSLLAGPYE. In full, the CDR3 reads CASSLLAGPYEQYF.

At least ten counts were recorded for this clone. The observed sequence ends 3 residues before the CDR3 terminus, with the missing tail filled in from the germline J gene. The chain recombines TRBV20-1 with TRBJ1-5; the match to TRBD1 covers 7 bases. This CDR3 is built from 15 residues. V lost 3 bases to trimming and J lost 8 bases; unmatched junction nucleotides: 13. CDR1 is DFQATT, CDR2 SNEGSKA, per germline (reference sequence). This CDR3 reads CSARNSYRGGEPQHF. The DNA read from the CDR3 is TGCAGTGCTAGGAATTCTTACAGGGGCGGGGAGCCC.

In this sample, this clone turned up many times. The sequenced fragment ends 3 residues before the CDR3 boundary, so the rest is inferred from the germline J gene. V usage is TRBV11-2 and J usage is TRBJ2-5; D ambiguous. Germline V lookup: CDR1 SGHAT, CDR2 FQNNGV. V shed 4 bases and J shed 2 bases, with 8 bases lying between them. The CDR3 covers 13 residues. CDR3 DNA, as far as it was read: TGTGCCAGCAGCTGGTCAGGACAAGAGACC. Amino acids: CASSWSGQET. The full CDR3 protein reads CASSWSGQETQYF.

This clone has just a few counts. The read ends 3 residues before the CDR3 terminus; that terminus is restored from the germline J gene. This sequence joins TRBV27 and TRBJ2-7, with 10 bases that match TRBD1. This CDR3 comprises 15 residues. Germline CDR1 reads MNHEY; CDR2 reads SMNVEV (reference sequence). V was pared by 2 bases and J by 5 bases, with 6 bases of the junction left unmatched. This chain's CDR3 is CASSLGTGARDEQYF. The part of the CDR3 DNA that was read is TGTGCCAGCAGTTTAGGGACAGGGGCGAGGGACGAG.

This clone was observed a handful of times. The read falls 3 residues short of the CDR3 end, and the missing part is taken from the germline J gene. This chain joins TRBV29-1 and TRBJ1-2, with 9 bases lining up with TRBD1. The V gene's germline CDR1 is SQVTM and CDR2 ANQGSEA. This CDR3 is built from 11 residues. CDR3 bases read: TGCAGCGTTTGGACAGGGGTCGGC. It specifies CSVWTGVG. The complete CDR3 sequence is CSVWTGVGYTF.

This clone was found many times. Read coverage stops 3 residues before the CDR3 terminus; the germline J gene supplies the remainder. The chain carries TRBV5-1 and TRBJ1-2, with a weak D call TRBD1 (6 bases). The ends were cut back, 5 bases at V and 5 bases at J, with 13 bases in the middle. The germline gives CDR1 SGHRS, CDR2 YFSETQ. The CDR3 covers 13 residues. Incomplete CDR3 DNA: TGCGCCAGCAGGGCAGGGGATCAGTATGGC. Translating gives CASRAGDQYG. The entire CDR3 protein is CASRAGDQYGYTF.

This clone has ten or more counts. The CDR3 extends 3 residues past the end of the read, so its final part is completed from the germline J gene. V usage is TRBV14 and J usage is TRBJ1-2; D is uncertain. Germline lookup yields CDR1 SGHDN and CDR2 FVKESK. Trimming shortened V by 4 bases and J by 1 base, and 7 bases separated the two germline ends. The CDR3 runs 13 residues. The CDR3 DNA, read in part, is TGTGCCAGCAGCCCAGACCGTAACTATGGC. The encoded protein is CASSPDRNYG. The entire CDR3 protein reads CASSPDRNYGYTF.

By share, this clone counts as medium-sized (0.01 to 0.1%). Relative to the germline gene, one junction end is altered; a read error may explain this. The read terminates 3 residues before the CDR3 end, so the remaining end is supplied by the germline J gene. The V call is TRBV4-2, the J call TRBJ1-2, with D tentatively TRBD1 (6 bases). Germline V gene lookup returns CDR1 LGHNA and CDR2 YNFKEQ. The CDR3 is 16 residues long. The CDR3 DNA, read in part, is TGCGCCAGCAGCCAAGATCTGGGGGACATGGACTATGGC. This encodes CASSQDLGDMDYG. The full CDR3 sequence reads CASSQDLGDMDYGYTF.

There are many counts of this clone. Read data end 3 residues before the CDR3 end; the end is taken from the germline J gene. This rearrangement joins TRBV5-8 to TRBJ1-3; perhaps TRBD1 as D (5 bases). The V and J ends lost 4 bases and 4 bases respectively, with 12 bases between them. The germline V gene has CDR1 SGHTS and CDR2 YDEGEE. The CDR3 length is 14 residues. The CDR3 loop reads CASSPGTAGNTIYF. CDR3 DNA (partial): TGTGCCAGCAGCCCCGGGACTGCGGGAAACACC.

This clone is classed as medium-sized. Read data end 3 residues before the CDR3 end; the end is taken from the germline J gene. This sequence joins TRBV11-2 and TRBJ1-5; perhaps TRBD1 as D (5 bases). Looked up from germline, CDR1 is SGHAT and CDR2 is FQNNGV. V gave up 2 bases and J gave up 6 bases, with 11 bases separating them. The CDR3 loop spans 14 amino acids. The sequenced CDR3 bases are TGTGCCAGCAGCTTATCTGGGGCCACTCAGCCC. Amino acid sequence: CASSLSGATQP. The full CDR3 sequence reads CASSLSGATQPQHF.

The sample holds many counts of this clone. The read is 3 residues too short to cover the CDR3 end, so that end is filled in from the germline J gene. This rearrangement joins TRBV2 to TRBJ1-5; D is possibly TRBD1 (6 bases). This CDR3 contains 16 residues. Deletions cut 6 bases from V and 3 bases from J, with 18 bases between. Germline-derived CDR1 and CDR2 are SNHLY and FYNNEI. Partial CDR3 DNA: TGTGCCAGCAGCCCGGCTGGTGGGGGCATCAATCAGCCC. Protein sequence: CASSPAGGGINQP. The whole CDR3 reads CASSPAGGGINQPQHF.